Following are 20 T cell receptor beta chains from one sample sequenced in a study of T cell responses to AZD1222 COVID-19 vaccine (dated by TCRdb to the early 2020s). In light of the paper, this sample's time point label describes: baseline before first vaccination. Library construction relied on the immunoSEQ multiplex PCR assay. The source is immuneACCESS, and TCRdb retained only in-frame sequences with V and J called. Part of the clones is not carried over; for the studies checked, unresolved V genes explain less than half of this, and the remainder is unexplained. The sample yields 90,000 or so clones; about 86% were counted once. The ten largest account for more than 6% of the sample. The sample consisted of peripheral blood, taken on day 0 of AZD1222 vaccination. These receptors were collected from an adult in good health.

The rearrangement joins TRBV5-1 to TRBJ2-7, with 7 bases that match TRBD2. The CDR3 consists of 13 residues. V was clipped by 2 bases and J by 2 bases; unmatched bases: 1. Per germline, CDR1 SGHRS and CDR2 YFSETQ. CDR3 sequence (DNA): TGCGCCAGCAGCTTCAGCGGGACCTACGAGCAGTACTTC. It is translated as CASSFSGTYEQYF.

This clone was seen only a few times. CDR3 DNA: TGTGCCAGCGGGGCTAGCTCCTACGAGCAGTACTTC. Translation gives CASGASSYEQYF. The chain carries TRBV6-6 and TRBJ2-7; the D gene is possibly TRBD1 (5 bases). Germline-derived CDR1 and CDR2 are MNHNY and SVGAGI (reference sequence). This CDR3 has 12 amino acids. The V end was cut by 8 bases, the J end by 0 bases, with 8 bases between.

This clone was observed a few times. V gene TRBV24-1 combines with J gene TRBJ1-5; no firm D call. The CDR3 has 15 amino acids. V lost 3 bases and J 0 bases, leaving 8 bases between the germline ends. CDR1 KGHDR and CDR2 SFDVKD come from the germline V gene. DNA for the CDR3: TGTGCCACCAGTGATCAGAAATATAGCAATCAGCCCCAGCATTTT. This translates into CATSDQKYSNQPQHF.

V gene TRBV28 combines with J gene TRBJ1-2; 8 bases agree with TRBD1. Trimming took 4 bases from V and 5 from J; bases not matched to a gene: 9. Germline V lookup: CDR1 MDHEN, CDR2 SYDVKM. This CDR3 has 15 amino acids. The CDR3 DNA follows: TGTGCCAGCAGTTCCGGACAGGGAGGGATTTATGGCTACACCTTC. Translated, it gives CASSSGQGGIYGYTF.

In nucleotides, the CDR3 is TGCAGTGCTAGTGCAACCCGGGACAGGCACTATGGCTACACCTTC. It codes for CSASATRDRHYGYTF. The chain combines TRBV20-1 with TRBJ1-2; TRBD1 agrees at 8 bases. The V segment lost 3 bases and the J segment 3 bases; nucleotides outside the gene matches: 9. The germline CDR1 and CDR2 sequences are DFQATT and SNEGSKA (reference sequence). The CDR3 consists of 15 residues.

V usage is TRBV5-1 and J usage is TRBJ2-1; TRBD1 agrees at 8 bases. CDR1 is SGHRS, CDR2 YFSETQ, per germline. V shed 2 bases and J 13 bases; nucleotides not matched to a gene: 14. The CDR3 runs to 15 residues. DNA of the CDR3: TGCGCCAGCAGCTTTTCCGGGACAGGTCCCACTGCCCAGTTCTTC. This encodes CASSFSGTGPTAQFF.

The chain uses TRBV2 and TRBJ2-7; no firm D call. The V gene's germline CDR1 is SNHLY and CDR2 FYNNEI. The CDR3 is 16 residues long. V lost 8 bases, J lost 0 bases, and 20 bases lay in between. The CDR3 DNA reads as TGTGCCAGCCGGCCCTTTGGCAGGACCAGCTCCTACGAGCAGTACTTC. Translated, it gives CASRPFGRTSSYEQYF. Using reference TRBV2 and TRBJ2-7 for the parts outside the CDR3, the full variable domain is EPEVTQTPSHQVTQMGQEVILRCVPISNHLYFYWYRQILGQKVEFLVSFYNNEISEKSEIFDDQFSVERPDGSNFTLKIRSTKLEDSAMYFCASRPFGRTSSYEQYFGPGTRLTVT.

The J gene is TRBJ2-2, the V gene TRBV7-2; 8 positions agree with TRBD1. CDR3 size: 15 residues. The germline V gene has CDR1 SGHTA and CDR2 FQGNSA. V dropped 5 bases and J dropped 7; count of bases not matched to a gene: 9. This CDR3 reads CASSTSGGVGGELFF. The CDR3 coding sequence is TGTGCCAGCAGCACCTCAGGGGGCGTTGGCGGGGAGCTGTTTTTT. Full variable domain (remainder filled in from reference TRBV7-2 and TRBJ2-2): GAGVSQSPSNKVTEKGKDVELRCDPISGHTALYWYRQSLGQGLEFLIYFQGNSAPDKSGLPSDRFSAERTGGSVSTLTIQRTQQEDSAVYLCASSTSGGVGGELFFGEGSRLTVL.

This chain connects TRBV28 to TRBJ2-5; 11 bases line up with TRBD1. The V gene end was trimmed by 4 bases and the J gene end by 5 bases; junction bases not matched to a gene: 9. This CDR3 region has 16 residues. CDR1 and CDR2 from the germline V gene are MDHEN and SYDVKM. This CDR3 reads CASSSIGQGASETQYF. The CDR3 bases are TGTGCCAGCAGTTCTATAGGACAGGGGGCCAGTGAGACCCAGTACTTC.

Written as DNA, the CDR3 is TGTGCCAGCAGCTTGGGAAGGCGGGGGCCACTTGGTAACAATGAGCAGTTCTTC. Residues: CASSLGRRGPLGNNEQFF. This rearrangement joins TRBV5-4 to TRBJ2-1; the D gene is possibly TRBD2 (7 bases). Trimming stripped 0 bases from V and 5 bases from J, with 21 bases between. From germline, CDR1 is SGHNT and CDR2 YYREEE (reference sequence). The CDR3 length is 18 residues.

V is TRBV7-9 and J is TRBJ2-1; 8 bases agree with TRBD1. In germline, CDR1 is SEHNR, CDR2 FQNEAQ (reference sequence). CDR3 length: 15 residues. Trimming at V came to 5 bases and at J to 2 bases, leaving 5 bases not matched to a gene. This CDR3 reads CASSTGQGAYNEQFF. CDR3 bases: TGTGCCAGCAGCACCGGACAGGGCGCCTACAATGAGCAGTTCTTC.

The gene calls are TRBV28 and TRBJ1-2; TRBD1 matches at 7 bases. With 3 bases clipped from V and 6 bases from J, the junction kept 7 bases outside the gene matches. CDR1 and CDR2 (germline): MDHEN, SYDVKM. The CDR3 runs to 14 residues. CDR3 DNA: TGTGCCAGCAGTTTCCACAGGGGAGGGAATGGCTACACCTTC. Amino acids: CASSFHRGGNGYTF.

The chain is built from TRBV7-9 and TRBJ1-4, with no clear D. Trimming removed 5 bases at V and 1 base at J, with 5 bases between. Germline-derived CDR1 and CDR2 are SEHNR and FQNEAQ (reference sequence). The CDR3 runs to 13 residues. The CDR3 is CASSDLTNEKLFF. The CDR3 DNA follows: TGTGCCAGCAGCGACCTAACTAATGAAAAACTGTTTTTT. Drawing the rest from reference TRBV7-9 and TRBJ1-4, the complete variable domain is DTGVSQNPRHKITKRGQNVTFRCDPISEHNRLYWYRQTLGQGPEFLTYFQNEAQLEKSRLLSDRFSAERPKGSFSTLEIQRTEQGDSAMYLCASSDLTNEKLFFGSGTQLSVL.

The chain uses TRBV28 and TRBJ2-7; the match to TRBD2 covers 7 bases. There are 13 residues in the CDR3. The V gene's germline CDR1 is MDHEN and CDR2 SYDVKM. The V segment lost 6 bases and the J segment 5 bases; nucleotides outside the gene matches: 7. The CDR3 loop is CASSTGSGDEQYF. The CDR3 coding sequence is TGTGCCAGCAGCACCGGGAGCGGGGACGAGCAGTACTTC.

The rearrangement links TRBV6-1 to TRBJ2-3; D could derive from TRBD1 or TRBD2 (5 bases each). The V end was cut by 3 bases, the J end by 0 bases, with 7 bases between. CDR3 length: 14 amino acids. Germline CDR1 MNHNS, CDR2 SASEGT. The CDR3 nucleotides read TGTGCCAGCAGTGATGGGGACAGCACAGATACGCAGTATTTT. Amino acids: CASSDGDSTDTQYF.

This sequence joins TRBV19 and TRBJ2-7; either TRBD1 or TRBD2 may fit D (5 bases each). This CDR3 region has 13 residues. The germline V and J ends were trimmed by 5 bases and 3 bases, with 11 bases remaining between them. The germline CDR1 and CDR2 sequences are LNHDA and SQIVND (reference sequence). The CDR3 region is CASSLQRGYEQYF. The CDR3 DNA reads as TGTGCCAGTAGTCTACAGAGGGGCTACGAGCAGTACTTC.

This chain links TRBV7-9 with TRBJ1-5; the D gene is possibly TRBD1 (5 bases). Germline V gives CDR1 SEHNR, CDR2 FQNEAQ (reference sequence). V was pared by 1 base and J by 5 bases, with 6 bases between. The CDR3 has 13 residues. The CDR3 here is CASSLGGHQPQHF. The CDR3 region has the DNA TGTGCCAGCAGCTTAGGGGGCCATCAGCCCCAGCATTTT.

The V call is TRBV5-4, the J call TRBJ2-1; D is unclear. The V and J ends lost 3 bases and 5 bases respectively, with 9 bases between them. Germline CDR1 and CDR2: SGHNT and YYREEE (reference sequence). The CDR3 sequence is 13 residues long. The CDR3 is CASSSPLNNEQFF. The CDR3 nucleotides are TGTGCCAGCAGCTCCCCCCTCAACAATGAGCAGTTCTTC. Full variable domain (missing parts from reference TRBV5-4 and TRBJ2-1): ETGVTQSPTHLIKTRGQQVTLRCSSQSGHNTVSWYQQALGQGPQFIFQYYREEENGRGNFPPRFSGLQFPNYSSELNVNALELDDSALYLCASSSPLNNEQFFGPGTRLTVL.

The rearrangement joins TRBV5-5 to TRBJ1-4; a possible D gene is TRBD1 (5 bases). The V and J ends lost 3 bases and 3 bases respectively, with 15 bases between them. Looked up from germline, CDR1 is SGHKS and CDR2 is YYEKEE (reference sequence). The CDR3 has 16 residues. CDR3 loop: CASSWGLNNANEKLFF. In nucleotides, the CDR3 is TGTGCCAGCAGCTGGGGCCTCAATAATGCTAATGAAAAACTGTTTTTT.

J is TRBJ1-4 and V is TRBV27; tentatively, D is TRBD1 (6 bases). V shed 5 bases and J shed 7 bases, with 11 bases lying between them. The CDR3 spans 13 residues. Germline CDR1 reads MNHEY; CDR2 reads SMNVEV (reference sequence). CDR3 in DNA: TGTGCCAGCAGTACCCGGACAGCTGAAAAACTGTTTTTT. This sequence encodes CASSTRTAEKLFF. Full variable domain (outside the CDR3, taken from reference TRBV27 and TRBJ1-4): EAQVTQNPRYLITVTGKKLTVTCSQNMNHEYMSWYRQDPGLGLRQIYYSMNVEVTDKGDVPEGYKVSRKEKRNFPLILESPSPNQTSLYFCASSTRTAEKLFFGSGTQLSVL.